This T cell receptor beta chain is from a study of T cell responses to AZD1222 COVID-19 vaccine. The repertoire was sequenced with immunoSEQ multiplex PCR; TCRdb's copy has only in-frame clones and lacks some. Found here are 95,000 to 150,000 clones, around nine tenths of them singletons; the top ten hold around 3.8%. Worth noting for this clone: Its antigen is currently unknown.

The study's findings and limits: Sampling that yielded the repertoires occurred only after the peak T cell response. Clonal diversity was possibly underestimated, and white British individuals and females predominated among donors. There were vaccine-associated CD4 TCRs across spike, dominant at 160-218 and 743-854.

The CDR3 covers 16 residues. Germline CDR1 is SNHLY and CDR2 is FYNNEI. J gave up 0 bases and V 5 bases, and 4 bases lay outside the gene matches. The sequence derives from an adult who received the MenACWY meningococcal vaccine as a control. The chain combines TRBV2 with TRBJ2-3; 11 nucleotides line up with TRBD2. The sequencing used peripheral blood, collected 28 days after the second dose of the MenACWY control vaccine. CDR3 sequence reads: CASSKRTSGSTDTQYF. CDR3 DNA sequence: TGTGCCAGCAGTAAGCGGACTAGCGGGAGCACAGATACGCAGTATTTT.